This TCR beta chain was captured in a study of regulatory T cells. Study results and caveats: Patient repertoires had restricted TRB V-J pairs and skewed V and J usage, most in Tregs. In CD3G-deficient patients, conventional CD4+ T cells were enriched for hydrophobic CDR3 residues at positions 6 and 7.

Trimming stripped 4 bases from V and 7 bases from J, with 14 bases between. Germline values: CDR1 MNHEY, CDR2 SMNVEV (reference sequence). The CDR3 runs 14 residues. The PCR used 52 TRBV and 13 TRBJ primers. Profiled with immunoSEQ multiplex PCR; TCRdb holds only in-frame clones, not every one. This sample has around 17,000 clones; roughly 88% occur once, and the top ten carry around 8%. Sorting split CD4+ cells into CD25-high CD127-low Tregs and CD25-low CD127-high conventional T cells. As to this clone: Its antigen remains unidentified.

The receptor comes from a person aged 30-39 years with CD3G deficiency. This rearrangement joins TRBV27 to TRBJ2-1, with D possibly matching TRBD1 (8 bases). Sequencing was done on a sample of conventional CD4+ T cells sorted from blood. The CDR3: CASSSYRGGNEQFF. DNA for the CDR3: TGTGCCAGCAGTTCTTACAGGGGGGGGAATGAGCAGTTCTTC.